This TCR beta chain was identified in a study of CD8+ T cells in alopecia areata. Study at large: The study gave tofacitinib for 6 to 18 months, then 6 months off drug. Overall study results and limits: Alopecia totalis/universalis scalp especially showed more expanded CD8+ clones than normal scalp. Clarity of TCR sharing across patients fell short of that in mice, possibly HLA-related.

Germline CDR1 reads SGHRS; CDR2 reads YFSETQ. Trimming shortened V by 6 bases and J by 5 bases, and 15 bases separated the two germline ends. The CDR3 is 14 amino acids. The sequencing template was cDNA reverse transcribed from extracted RNA. TCRdb's table, derived via immunoSEQ multiplex PCR, lists solely in-frame clones and lacks some. Of 200,000 to 250,000 clones listed, more than 45% are singletons. About this clone itself: What it binds is not known.

The genes are TRBV5-1 and TRBJ2-1; D is perhaps TRBD1 (7 bases). Sequencing was performed on CD4+ T cells sorted from blood, taken at week 0. The sequence was obtained from a human donor with alopecia areata. CDR3 nucleotides: TGCGCCAGCATGGCGGGGACAGCAAACAATGAGCAGTTCTTC. Translation: CASMAGTANNEQFF.